A single sample gave rise to the 20 T cell receptor beta chains below, sequenced in a study of identifying expanded T cells in peripheral blood. TCRdb's table, derived via immunoSEQ multiplex PCR, lists solely in-frame clones and lacks some. The sample yields some 95,000 clones, approximately 85% seen once. The sequencing sample was made of blood. These receptor sequences come from a person between 18 and 69 years old in good health.

This clone was seen a single time. The chain is built from TRBV18 and TRBJ1-3; D gene unclear. The CDR3 extends over 18 amino acids. Trimming removed 0 bases from V and 1 base from J, with 16 bases in between. Germline-derived CDR1 and CDR2 are KGHSH and LQKENI. In DNA form, the CDR3 reads TGTGCCAGCTCACCACCGGGGTCTCGAAGAGATTCTGGAAACACCATATATTTT. Amino acids: CASSPPGSRRDSGNTIYF.

The V call is TRBV30, the J call TRBJ1-1, with D possibly TRBD1 on 5 matching bases. Deletions cut 0 bases from V and 1 base from J, with 18 bases between. CDR1 is GTSNPN, CDR2 SVGIG, per germline (reference sequence). This CDR3 comprises 17 residues. The CDR3 here is CAWSVLAVTGGNTEAFF. Here the CDR3 DNA reads TGTGCCTGGAGTGTACTCGCAGTAACAGGAGGGAACACTGAAGCTTTCTTT. The complete variable domain, with remaining parts taken from reference TRBV30 and TRBJ1-1, reads SQTIHQWPATLVQPVGSPLSLECTVEGTSNPNLYWYRQAAGRGLQLLFYSVGIGQISSEVPQNLSASRPQDRQFILSSKKLLLSDSGFYLCAWSVLAVTGGNTEAFFGQGTRLTVV.

The rearrangement uses TRBV5-8 and TRBJ2-7, with D maybe TRBD2 (5 bases). Trimming shortened V by 2 bases and J by 4 bases, and 7 bases separated the two germline ends. The CDR3 sequence is 12 residues long. Germline V gene sequence: CDR1 SGHTS, CDR2 YDEGEE. CDR3 sequence (DNA): TGTGCCAGCAGCTTCGGGGTATACGAGCAGTACTTC. Translation gives CASSFGVYEQYF.

This chain joins TRBV19 and TRBJ2-4; D unresolved. V was shortened by 3 bases and J by 2 bases, with 8 bases between the two germline ends. The CDR3 length is 14 residues. Looked up from germline, CDR1 is LNHDA and CDR2 is SQIVND (reference sequence). The CDR3 DNA is TGTGCCAGTAGTATGCCTTCCTCCAAAAACATTCAGTACTTC. Protein: CASSMPSSKNIQYF.

V usage is TRBV4-1 and J usage is TRBJ2-3, with TRBD2 matching over 10 bases. V shed 4 bases and J 1 base; nucleotides not matched to a gene: 14. The germline gives CDR1 MGHRA, CDR2 YSYEKL. The CDR3 is 19 residues long. The CDR3 loop reads CASSLKRSGLAGGTDTQYF. CDR3 nucleotide sequence: TGCGCCAGCAGCCTCAAGAGATCTGGCCTAGCGGGAGGCACAGATACGCAGTATTTT.

V gene TRBV2 combines with J gene TRBJ2-6; no clear D. CDR3 size: 16 residues. V was clipped by 6 bases and J by 0 bases, with 12 bases between them. Germline V CDR1 and CDR2: SNHLY, FYNNEI. The chain's CDR3 is CASRDEGISGANVLTF. Here the CDR3 DNA reads TGTGCCAGCAGAGATGAAGGGATCTCTGGGGCCAACGTCCTGACTTTC.

This chain connects TRBV5-1 to TRBJ2-7, with TRBD2 identical over 13 bases. V lost 4 bases, J lost 4 bases, and 11 bases stayed unmatched. CDR1 SGHRS and CDR2 YFSETQ come from the germline V gene. CDR3 length equals 17 residues. CDR3 bases: TGCGCCAGCAGCATCACCGGGACTAGCGGGAATCGGTACGAGCAGTACTTC. This codes for CASSITGTSGNRYEQYF.

The chain carries TRBV5-1 and TRBJ2-7; TRBD1 matches at 9 bases. The ends lost 3 bases at V and 3 bases at J; junction bases unmatched: 7. Per the germline V gene, CDR1 is SGHRS and CDR2 is YFSETQ. This CDR3 is built from 15 residues. The CDR3 region has the DNA TGCGCCAGCAGCTGGGTAGGGGGACAGGGCTACGAGCAGTACTTC. Translating it yields CASSWVGGQGYEQYF. The full variable domain, in which reference TRBV5-1 and TRBJ2-7 provide the parts outside the CDR3, is KAGVTQTPRYLIKTRGQQVTLSCSPISGHRSVSWYQQTPGQGLQFLFEYFSETQRNKGNFPGRFSGRQFSNSRSEMNVSTLELGDSALYLCASSWVGGQGYEQYFGPGTRLTVT.

This clone appeared once. The chain recombines TRBV7-3 with TRBJ2-7; TRBD1 matches 10 bases. This CDR3 region has 15 residues. Germline V gene data show CDR1 as SGHTA and CDR2 as FQGTGA. Losses at the gene ends were 4 bases for V and 2 bases for J; bases not matched to a gene: 5. The CDR3 nucleotides read TGTGCCAGCAGCTCCGGACAGGGGGTCCCCTACGAGCAGTACTTC. The encoded protein is CASSSGQGVPYEQYF. The full variable domain, completed using reference TRBV7-3 and TRBJ2-7, is GAGVSQTPSNKVTEKGKYVELRCDPISGHTALYWYRQSLGQGPEFLIYFQGTGAADDSGLPNDRFFAVRPEGSVSTLKIQRTERGDSAVYLCASSSGQGVPYEQYFGPGTRLTVT.

DNA for the CDR3: TGTGCCTGGAGTGTTGGACAGGGGTATGGCTACACCTTC. As protein: CAWSVGQGYGYTF. This chain connects TRBV30 to TRBJ1-2; TRBD1 matches 9 bases. After removal of 0 bases from V and 5 bases from J, the junction contained 1 base not matched to a gene. The CDR3 loop spans 13 amino acids. Germline loops: CDR1 GTSNPN, CDR2 SVGIG (reference sequence).

The chain is built from TRBV6-5 and TRBJ1-2, with D possibly being TRBD1 (5 bases). The CDR3 is 13 residues long. Germline V CDR1 and CDR2: MNHEY, SVGAGI. Trimming took 2 bases from V and 4 from J, leaving 8 bases between them. In DNA, the CDR3 is TGTGCCAGCAGTTACGGGACGGTCTATGGCTACACCTTC. Encoded protein: CASSYGTVYGYTF.

J is TRBJ1-6 and V is TRBV14, with 7 bases lining up with TRBD1. The CDR3 has 13 amino acids. Germline V lookup: CDR1 SGHDN, CDR2 FVKESK. The V and J ends lost 4 bases and 10 bases, in that order; junction bases with no gene match: 4. The CDR3 DNA is TGTGCCAGCAGCCGGCAGGGGGGATCACCCCTCCACTTT. Translation gives CASSRQGGSPLHF. Together with reference TRBV14 and TRBJ1-6, the CDR3 gives the full variable domain: EAGVTQFPSHSVIEKGQTVTLRCDPISGHDNLYWYRRVMGKEIKFLLHFVKESKQDESGMPNNRFLAERTGGTYSTLKVQPAELEDSGVYFCASSRQGGSPLHFGNGTRLTVT.

CDR3 region: CASTGGEETQYF. CDR3 nucleotides: TGTGCCAGCACAGGGGGGGAAGAGACCCAGTACTTC. V is TRBV2 and J is TRBJ2-5; D possibly matches TRBD1 or TRBD2 (7 bases each). CDR3 length: 12 residues. Germline V gives CDR1 SNHLY, CDR2 FYNNEI. V shed 7 bases and J shed 3 bases, with 9 bases lying between them.

V usage is TRBV14 and J usage is TRBJ2-7, with D hard to call. The germline V gene encodes CDR1 SGHDN and CDR2 FVKESK. This CDR3 is 14 amino acids long. The V and J ends lost 3 bases and 2 bases respectively, with 11 bases between them. CDR3 residues: CASSHDGSAYEQYF. In nucleotides, the CDR3 is TGTGCCAGCAGCCACGACGGTTCTGCCTACGAGCAGTACTTC.

The gene calls are TRBV4-2 and TRBJ2-1; TRBD2 agrees at 8 bases. V trimming: 3 bases; J trimming: 6 bases; junction bases outside the gene matches: 4. This CDR3 has 14 residues. Germline values: CDR1 LGHNA, CDR2 YNFKEQ. CDR3 in amino acids: CASSQGLDLNEQFF. CDR3 in DNA: TGTGCCAGCAGCCAGGGACTAGACCTCAATGAGCAGTTCTTC.

This rearrangement joins TRBV9 to TRBJ2-1, with D perhaps TRBD2 (5 bases). Germline V gives CDR1 SGDLS, CDR2 YYNGEE. V was clipped by 3 bases and J by 2 bases, with 9 bases between them. This CDR3 contains 14 residues. The CDR3 DNA is TGTGCCAGCAGCGCAGGACTGACCTACAATGAGCAGTTCTTC. Translation: CASSAGLTYNEQFF.

The chain combines TRBV7-3 with TRBJ1-1; D not resolved. The germline V gene encodes CDR1 SGHTA and CDR2 FQGTGA. Trimming cost V 5 bases and J 11 bases, with 15 bases left between them. The CDR3 has 12 amino acids. CDR3 loop: CASSPSGQEAFF. The CDR3 DNA follows: TGTGCCAGCAGCCCTAGCGGTCAGGAGGCTTTCTTT.

The J gene is TRBJ1-1, the V gene TRBV18, with TRBD1 identical over 7 bases. V trimming: 4 bases; J trimming: 0 bases; junction bases outside the gene matches: 5. The CDR3 extends over 15 amino acids. Germline CDR1 is KGHSH and CDR2 is LQKENI. The CDR3 loop reads CASSQGAGMNTEAFF. Written as DNA, the CDR3 is TGTGCCAGCTCACAGGGGGCGGGGATGAACACTGAAGCTTTCTTT.

The rearrangement joins TRBV7-3 to TRBJ1-6, with D hard to call. This CDR3 spans 14 amino acids. The V gene's germline CDR1 is SGHTA and CDR2 FQGTGA. V lost 5 bases and J lost 7, with 12 bases in between. The CDR3 here is CASSPAPANSPLHF. The CDR3 DNA reads TGTGCCAGCAGCCCGGCCCCGGCAAATTCACCCCTCCACTTT.

Regarding this clone: In the same sample, other DNA sequences code for this CDR3. The gene calls are TRBV6-5 and TRBJ1-3, with no clear D. Germline V CDR1 and CDR2: MNHEY, SVGAGI. The length of the CDR3 is 15 residues. V gave up 0 bases and J gave up 4 bases, with 10 bases separating them. CDR3 nucleotides: TGTGCCAGCAGTTACTCGGGAACAGTGGGAAACACCATATATTTT. Translating gives CASSYSGTVGNTIYF.